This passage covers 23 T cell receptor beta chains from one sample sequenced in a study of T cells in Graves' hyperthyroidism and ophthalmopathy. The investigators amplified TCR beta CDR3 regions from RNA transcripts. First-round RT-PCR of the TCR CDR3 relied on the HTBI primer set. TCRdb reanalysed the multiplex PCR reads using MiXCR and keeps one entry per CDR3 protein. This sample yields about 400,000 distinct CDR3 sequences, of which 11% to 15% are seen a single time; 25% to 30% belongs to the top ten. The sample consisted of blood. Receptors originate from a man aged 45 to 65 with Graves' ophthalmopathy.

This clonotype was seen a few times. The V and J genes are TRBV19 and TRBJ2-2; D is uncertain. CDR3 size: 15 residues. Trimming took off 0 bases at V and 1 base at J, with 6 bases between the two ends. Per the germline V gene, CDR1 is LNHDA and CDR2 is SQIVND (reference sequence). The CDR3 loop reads CASSIDSWNTGELFF. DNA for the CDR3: TGTGCCAGTAGTATAGATAGTTGGAACACCGGGGAGCTGTTTTTT.

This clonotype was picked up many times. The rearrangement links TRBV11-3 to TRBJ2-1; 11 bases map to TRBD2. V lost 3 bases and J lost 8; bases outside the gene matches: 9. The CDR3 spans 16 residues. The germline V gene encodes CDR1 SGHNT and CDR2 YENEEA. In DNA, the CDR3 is TGTGCCAGCAGCTTCCGAATGGGACTAGCGGTACATGAGCAGTTCTTC. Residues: CASSFRMGLAVHEQFF.

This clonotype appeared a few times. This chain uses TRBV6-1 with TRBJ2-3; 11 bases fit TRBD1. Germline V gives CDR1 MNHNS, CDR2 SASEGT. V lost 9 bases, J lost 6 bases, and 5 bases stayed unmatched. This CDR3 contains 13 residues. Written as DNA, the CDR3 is TGTGCCAGTATGGACAGGGGGCTGGATACGCAGTATTTT. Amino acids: CASMDRGLDTQYF.

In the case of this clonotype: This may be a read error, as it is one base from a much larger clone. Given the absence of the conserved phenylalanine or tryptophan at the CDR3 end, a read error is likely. For the CDR3, the DNA is TGCAGCGTTGAGACAGGGGGCACGGACACCGGGGAGCTGTTTTCT. Translated, it gives CSVETGGTDTGELFS. V usage is TRBV29-1 and J usage is TRBJ2-2, with 10 bases identical to TRBD1. V trimming: 3 bases; J trimming: 3 bases; junction bases outside the gene matches: 4. CDR1 is SQVTM and CDR2 is ANQGSEA in the germline V gene. This CDR3 is built from 15 residues.

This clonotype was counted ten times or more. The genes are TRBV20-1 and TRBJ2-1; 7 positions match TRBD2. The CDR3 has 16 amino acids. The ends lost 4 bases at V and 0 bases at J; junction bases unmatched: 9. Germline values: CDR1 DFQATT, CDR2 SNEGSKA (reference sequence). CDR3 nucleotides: TGCAGTGCTACCCCCACCCAGCGGGGCTCCTACAATGAGCAGTTCTTC. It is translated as CSATPTQRGSYNEQFF.

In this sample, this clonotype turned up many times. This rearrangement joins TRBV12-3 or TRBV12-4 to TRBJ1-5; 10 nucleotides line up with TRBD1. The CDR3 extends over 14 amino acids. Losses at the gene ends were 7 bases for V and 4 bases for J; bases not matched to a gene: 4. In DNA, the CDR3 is TGTGCCAGCAACGGACAGGGGGAAAATCAGCCCCAGCATTTT. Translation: CASNGQGENQPQHF.

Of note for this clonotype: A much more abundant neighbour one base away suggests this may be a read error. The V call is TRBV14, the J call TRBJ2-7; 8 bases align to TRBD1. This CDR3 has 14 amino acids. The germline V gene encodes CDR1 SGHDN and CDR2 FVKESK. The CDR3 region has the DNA TGTGCCAGCAGCCGGGACAGGCGAACCTACGAGCGGTACTTC. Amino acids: CASSRDRRTYERYF.

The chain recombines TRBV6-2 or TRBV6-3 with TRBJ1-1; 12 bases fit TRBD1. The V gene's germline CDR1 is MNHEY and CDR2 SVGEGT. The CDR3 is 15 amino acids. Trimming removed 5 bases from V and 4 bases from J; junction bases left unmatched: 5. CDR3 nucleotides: TGTGCCAGCAGTGATTGGGGACAGGGGGCCACTGAAGCTTTCTTT. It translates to CASSDWGQGATEAFF.

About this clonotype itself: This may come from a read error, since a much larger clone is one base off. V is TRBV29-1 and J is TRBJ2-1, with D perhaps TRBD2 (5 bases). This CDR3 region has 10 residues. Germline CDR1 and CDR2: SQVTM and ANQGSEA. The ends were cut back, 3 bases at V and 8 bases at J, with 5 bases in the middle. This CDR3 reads CSVDSDEQFF. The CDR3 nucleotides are TGCAGCGTTGATAGCGATGAGCAGTTCTTC.

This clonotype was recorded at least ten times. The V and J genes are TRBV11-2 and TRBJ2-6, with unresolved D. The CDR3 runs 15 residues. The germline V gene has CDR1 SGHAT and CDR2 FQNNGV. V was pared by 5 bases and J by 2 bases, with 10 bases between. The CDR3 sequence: CASSRPGTGANVLTF. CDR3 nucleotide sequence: TGTGCCAGCAGCCGTCCAGGAACTGGGGCCAACGTCCTGACTTTC. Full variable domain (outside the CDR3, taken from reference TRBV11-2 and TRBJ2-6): EAGVAQSPRYKIIEKRQSVAFWCNPISGHATLYWYQQILGQGPKLLIQFQNNGVVDDSQLPKDRFSAERLKGVDSTLKIQPAKLEDSAVYLCASSRPGTGANVLTFGAGSRLTVL.

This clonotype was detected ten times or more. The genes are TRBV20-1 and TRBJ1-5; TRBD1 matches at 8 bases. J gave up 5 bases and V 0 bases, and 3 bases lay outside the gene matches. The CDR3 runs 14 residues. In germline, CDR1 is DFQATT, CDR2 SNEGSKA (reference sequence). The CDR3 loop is CSAREDRVYQPQHF. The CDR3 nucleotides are TGCAGTGCTAGAGAGGACAGGGTATATCAGCCCCAGCATTTT.

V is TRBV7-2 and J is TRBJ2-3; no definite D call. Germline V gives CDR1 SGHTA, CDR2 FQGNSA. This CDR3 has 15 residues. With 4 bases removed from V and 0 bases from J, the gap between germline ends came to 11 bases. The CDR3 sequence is CASSYLPLSTDTQYF. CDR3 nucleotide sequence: TGTGCCAGCAGCTACCTACCTCTTAGCACAGATACGCAGTATTTT.

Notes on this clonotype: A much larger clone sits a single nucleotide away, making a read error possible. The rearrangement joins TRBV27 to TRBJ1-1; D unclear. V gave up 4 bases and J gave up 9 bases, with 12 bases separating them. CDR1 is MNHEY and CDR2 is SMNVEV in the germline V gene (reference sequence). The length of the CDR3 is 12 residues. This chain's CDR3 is CASSSIGGKAFF. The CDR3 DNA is TGTGCCAGCAGTTCGATCGGAGGGAAAGCTTTCTTT.

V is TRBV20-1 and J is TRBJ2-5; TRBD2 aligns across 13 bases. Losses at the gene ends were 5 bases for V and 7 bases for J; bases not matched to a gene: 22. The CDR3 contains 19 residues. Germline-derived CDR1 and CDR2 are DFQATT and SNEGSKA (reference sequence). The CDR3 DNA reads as TGCAGTGCTCAATTATCCGGGACTAGCGGGGCGTCTCCGTCGGGGACCCAGTACTTC. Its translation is CSAQLSGTSGASPSGTQYF.

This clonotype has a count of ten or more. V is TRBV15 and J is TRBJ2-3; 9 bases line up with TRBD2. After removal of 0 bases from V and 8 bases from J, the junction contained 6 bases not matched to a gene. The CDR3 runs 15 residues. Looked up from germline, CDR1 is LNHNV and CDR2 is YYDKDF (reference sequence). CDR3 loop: CATSRDVVRGGTQYF. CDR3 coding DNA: TGTGCCACCAGCAGAGATGTTGTGCGGGGGGGTACGCAGTATTTT.

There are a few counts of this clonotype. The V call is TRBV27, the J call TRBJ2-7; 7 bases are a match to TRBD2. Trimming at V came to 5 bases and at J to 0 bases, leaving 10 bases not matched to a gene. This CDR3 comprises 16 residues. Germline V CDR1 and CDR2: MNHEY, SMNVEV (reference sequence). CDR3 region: CASSPRGTTNSYEQYF. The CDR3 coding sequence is TGTGCCAGCAGTCCCCGTGGGACTACAAACTCCTACGAGCAGTACTTC.

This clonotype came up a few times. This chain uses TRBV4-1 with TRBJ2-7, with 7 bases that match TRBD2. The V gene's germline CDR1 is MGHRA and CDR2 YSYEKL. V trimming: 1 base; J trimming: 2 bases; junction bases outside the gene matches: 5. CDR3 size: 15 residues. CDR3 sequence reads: CASSQGPGTTYEQYF. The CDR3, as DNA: TGCGCCAGCAGCCAAGGACCCGGGACTACCTACGAGCAGTACTTC.

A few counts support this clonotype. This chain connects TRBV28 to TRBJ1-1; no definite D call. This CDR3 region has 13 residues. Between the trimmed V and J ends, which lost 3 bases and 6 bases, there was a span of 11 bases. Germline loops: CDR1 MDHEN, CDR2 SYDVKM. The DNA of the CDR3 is TGTGCCAGCAGTTTGAGGAATTCGGCTGAAGCTTTCTTT. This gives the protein CASSLRNSAEAFF.

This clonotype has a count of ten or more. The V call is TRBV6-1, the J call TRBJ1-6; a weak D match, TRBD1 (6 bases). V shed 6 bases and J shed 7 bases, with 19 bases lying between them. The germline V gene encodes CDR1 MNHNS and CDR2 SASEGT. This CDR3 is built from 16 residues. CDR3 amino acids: CASRTSAGAVNSPLHF. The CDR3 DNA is TGTGCCAGCAGAACAAGCGCAGGGGCGGTCAATTCACCCCTCCACTTT.

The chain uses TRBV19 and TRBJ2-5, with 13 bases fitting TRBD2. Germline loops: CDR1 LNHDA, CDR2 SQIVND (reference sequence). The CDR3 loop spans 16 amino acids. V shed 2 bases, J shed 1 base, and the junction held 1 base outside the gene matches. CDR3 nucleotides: TGTGCCAGTAGTATAAGGACTAGCGGGAGCCAAGAGACCCAGTACTTC. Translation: CASSIRTSGSQETQYF. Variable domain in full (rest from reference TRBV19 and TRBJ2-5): DGGITQSPKYLFRKEGQNVTLSCEQNLNHDAMYWYRQDPGQGLRLIYYSQIVNDFQKGDIAEGYSVSREKKESFPLTVTSAQKNPTAFYLCASSIRTSGSQETQYFGPGTRLLVL.

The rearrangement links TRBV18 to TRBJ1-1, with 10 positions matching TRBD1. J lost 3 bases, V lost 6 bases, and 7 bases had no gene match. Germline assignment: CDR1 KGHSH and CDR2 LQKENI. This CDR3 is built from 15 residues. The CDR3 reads CASSPGQGRYTEAFF. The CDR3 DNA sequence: TGTGCCAGCTCCCCGGGACAGGGGCGATACACTGAAGCTTTCTTT.

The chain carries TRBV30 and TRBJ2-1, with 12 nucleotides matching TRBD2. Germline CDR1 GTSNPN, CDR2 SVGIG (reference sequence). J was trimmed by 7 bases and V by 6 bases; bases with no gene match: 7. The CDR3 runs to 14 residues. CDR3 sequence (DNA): TGTGCCTGCCATACTAGCGGGAGGAGAAATGAGCAGTTCTTC. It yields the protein CACHTSGRRNEQFF.

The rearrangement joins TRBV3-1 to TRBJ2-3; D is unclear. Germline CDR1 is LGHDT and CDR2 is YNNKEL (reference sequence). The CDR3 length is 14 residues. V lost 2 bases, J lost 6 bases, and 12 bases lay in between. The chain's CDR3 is CASSQLASSDTQYF. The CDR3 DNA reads TGTGCCAGCAGCCAATTAGCTTCGTCGGATACGCAGTATTTT.